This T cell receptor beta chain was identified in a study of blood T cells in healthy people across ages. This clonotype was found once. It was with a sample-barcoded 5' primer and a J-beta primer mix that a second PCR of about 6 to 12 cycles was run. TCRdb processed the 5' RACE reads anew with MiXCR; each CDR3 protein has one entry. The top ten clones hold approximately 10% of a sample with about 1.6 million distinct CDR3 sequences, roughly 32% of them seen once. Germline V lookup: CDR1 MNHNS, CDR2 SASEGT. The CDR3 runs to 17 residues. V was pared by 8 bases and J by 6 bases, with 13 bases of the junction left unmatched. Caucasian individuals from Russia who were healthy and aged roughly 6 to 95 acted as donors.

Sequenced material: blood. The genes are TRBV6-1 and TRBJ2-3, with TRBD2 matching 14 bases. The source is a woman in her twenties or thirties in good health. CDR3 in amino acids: CASGGGLAGAMRDTQYF. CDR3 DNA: TGTGCCAGCGGGGGGGGACTAGCGGGAGCTATGCGGGATACGCAGTATTTT.